This TCR beta chain comes out of a study of cytomegalovirus exposure and HLA in healthy donors. Looking at the study overall: Unique TCRs numbering about 87 million, obtained from HLA-typed donors, made up an early data release.

This CDR3 spans 16 amino acids. Trimming cost V 3 bases and J 0 bases; bases outside gene matches: 4. Germline V gene sequence: CDR1 SGHNT, CDR2 YYREEE (reference sequence). Overall study results and limits: As a later analysis showed, several of the most significant clusters appeared to be linked to common viral pathogens.

In this sample, this clone turned up once. What it recognizes is unknown. Primers included in the PCR were 60 Vbeta and 13 Jbeta primers. Some clones are missing from TCRdb's copy, which holds only in-frame ones; the method was immunoSEQ multiplex PCR. This sample has more than 80,000 clones, with approximately 64% found just once. The sequence was obtained from a man aged 55 to 69 in good health and CMV-seronegative. The rearrangement uses TRBV5-4 and TRBJ2-3, with 10 bases aligning to TRBD2. The sequenced sample was PBMCs. The CDR3 DNA follows: TGTGCCAGCAGCTCACTAGCGGGGTTCAGCACAGATACGCAGTATTTT. It codes for CASSSLAGFSTDTQYF.